Each of the 26 T cell receptor beta chains below was sequenced from the same sample in a study of blood T cells in healthy people across ages (dated by TCRdb to between 2015 and 2016). The library was made by 5' RACE. For sequencing, an Illumina HiSeq 2500 was employed. The second PCR ran for roughly 7 to 12 cycles and used a J-beta primer mix along with a sample-barcoded 5' primer. The public reads were quality trimmed at Q25 with fastp and then assembled into clones with MiXCR by TCRdb, keeping productive beta chains. Each entry merges the rows of one CDR3 protein and shows their most common DNA and genes. For this sample the table gives fewer than 1,000,000 distinct CDR3 sequences, of which 35% to 50% were detected only once. 15% to 20% of the sample lies in the top ten. Sample: blood. The receptors come from a man older than 75 in good health.

This clonotype was seen a few times. The CDR3, as DNA: TGTGCCAGCAGTCCCAGACTGCAGCGGGACTTCAATGAGCAGTACTTC. Residues: CASSPRLQRDFNEQYF. V gene TRBV12-3 or TRBV12-4 combines with J gene TRBJ2-1; TRBD2 aligns across 7 bases. The J call may not be correct, given that the DNA end is closer to TRBJ2-7. This CDR3 comprises 16 residues.

This clonotype was counted between two and nine times. J is TRBJ2-7 and V is TRBV5-1; 10 bases line up with TRBD2. Germline V gives CDR1 SGHRS, CDR2 YFSETQ. CDR3 size: 15 residues. Trimming took 4 bases from V and 8 from J; bases not matched to a gene: 12. This chain's CDR3 is CASSVDGTSEEKQYF. Written as DNA, the CDR3 is TGCGCCAGCAGCGTGGATGGGACTAGCGAGGAGAAGCAGTACTTC.

V is TRBV3-1 and J is TRBJ2-7; 7 bases align to TRBD2. The CDR3 runs to 15 residues. Germline V gene sequence: CDR1 LGHDT, CDR2 YNNKEL (reference sequence). The V and J ends lost 7 bases and 2 bases, in that order; junction bases with no gene match: 11. CDR3 in DNA: TGTGCCAGCACCCCACCCGGAGCGGGACCCTACGAGCAGTACTTC. Translated: CASTPPGAGPYEQYF.

The table lists this clonotype with a few counts. The rearrangement links TRBV6-5 to TRBJ2-5; perhaps TRBD1 as D (5 bases). This CDR3 has 14 residues. Germline V gives CDR1 MNHEY, CDR2 SVGAGI. Trimming removed 0 bases at V and 2 bases at J, with 7 bases between. The CDR3 sequence is CASSYSRQQETQYF. Here the CDR3 DNA reads TGTGCCAGCAGTTACTCGAGACAGCAAGAGACCCAGTACTTC.

This clonotype was detected only a few times. The genes are TRBV7-9 and TRBJ2-7, with D tentatively TRBD2 (6 bases). The CDR3 is 13 residues long. Germline values: CDR1 SEHNR, CDR2 FQNEAQ (reference sequence). Trimming shortened V by 9 bases and J by 5 bases, and 17 bases separated the two germline ends. The CDR3 sequence is CASTLRRADEQYF. In nucleotides, the CDR3 is TGTGCCAGTACCCTGCGGAGGGCCGACGAGCAGTACTTC.

The chain combines TRBV5-6 with TRBJ2-7; 7 bases align to TRBD1. The tail of the sequence fits TRBJ2-4 better, so the J call may be wrong. Looked up from germline, CDR1 is SGHDT and CDR2 is YYEEEE. The CDR3 extends over 14 amino acids. The DNA for the CDR3 is TGTGCCAGCAGCTCGACAGGGTTGAGGAACATTCAGTACTTC. Translating gives CASSSTGLRNIQYF.

This clonotype was counted between two and nine times. The CDR3 protein is CSAGREADTQYF. The CDR3 region has the DNA TGCAGTGCTGGAAGGGAGGCAGATACGCAGTATTTT. V gene TRBV20-1 combines with J gene TRBJ2-3; TRBD2 might be the D (6 bases). Germline CDR1 is DFQATT and CDR2 is SNEGSKA (reference sequence). V was shortened by 5 bases and J by 4 bases, with 10 bases between the two germline ends. The length of the CDR3 is 12 residues.

This rearrangement joins TRBV27 to TRBJ2-1; D could derive from TRBD1 or TRBD2 (6 bases each). Germline values: CDR1 MNHEY, CDR2 SMNVEV (reference sequence). The CDR3 runs to 15 residues. V lost 2 bases and J 9 bases, leaving 17 bases between the germline ends. The CDR3 is CASSLRTGGTTEQFF. CDR3 nucleotide sequence: TGTGCCAGCAGTTTAAGGACTGGGGGGACAACTGAGCAGTTCTTC.

This chain links TRBV29-1 with TRBJ2-1, with 15 nucleotides matching TRBD2. This CDR3 has 16 residues. Germline V gene sequence: CDR1 SQVTM, CDR2 ANQGSEA. V dropped 6 bases and J dropped 7; count of bases not matched to a gene: 10. The CDR3 protein is CSVGTSGRRGRNEQFF. For the CDR3, the DNA is TGCAGCGTAGGGACTAGCGGGAGGAGGGGGAGAAATGAGCAGTTCTTC.

CDR3 sequence (DNA): TGTGCCAGCAGCTTAGCCGGGACAAAGGAGACCCAGTACTTC. This codes for CASSLAGTKETQYF. This chain uses TRBV7-2 with TRBJ2-4, with D possibly matching TRBD1 (6 bases). The J call may be in error: the DNA end matches TRBJ2-5 better. The germline gives CDR1 SGHTA, CDR2 FQGNSA. The CDR3 spans 14 residues.

The rearrangement joins TRBV12-3 or TRBV12-4 to TRBJ1-1; no clear D gene. There are 13 residues in the CDR3. V was trimmed by 4 bases and J by 1 base, leaving 7 bases between them. CDR3: CASSYSRNTEAFF. The CDR3 DNA follows: TGTGCCAGCAGTTATTCGCGGAACACTGAAGCTTTCTTT.

The V gene is TRBV29-1, the J gene TRBJ2-3; 9 bases map to TRBD2. Germline V gives CDR1 SQVTM, CDR2 ANQGSEA. CDR3 size: 14 residues. Trimming at V came to 3 bases and at J to 4 bases, leaving 5 bases not matched to a gene. The CDR3 protein is CSVDGSGSPDTQYF. CDR3 in DNA: TGCAGCGTTGATGGTAGCGGGAGCCCAGATACGCAGTATTTT.

The sample holds a few counts of this clonotype. The chain is built from TRBV27 and TRBJ1-2; 9 bases align to TRBD1. The CDR3 runs 13 residues. The germline gives CDR1 MNHEY, CDR2 SMNVEV (reference sequence). V shed 5 bases, J shed 10 bases, and the junction held 8 bases outside the gene matches. CDR3 DNA: TGTGCCAGCAGTAGAGCCGGGACAGGGTCCTACACCTTC. It yields the protein CASSRAGTGSYTF.

At least ten counts were recorded for this clonotype. The genes are TRBV12-3 or TRBV12-4 and TRBJ2-7; maybe TRBD2 (6 bases). The CDR3 totals 14 residues. Trimming pared 5 bases from V and 5 bases from J, leaving 16 bases between. The CDR3 loop is CASSRGTLGDEQYF. The CDR3 DNA reads as TGTGCCAGCAGTCGCGGGACTCTCGGAGACGAGCAGTACTTC.

The chain employs TRBV5-6 and TRBJ2-1, with TRBD1 as a possible D gene (5 bases). The CDR3 is 16 amino acids. Trimming took 3 bases from V and 0 from J, leaving 13 bases between them. Germline CDR1 reads SGHDT; CDR2 reads YYEEEE. The CDR3: CASSWARVSSYNEQFF. The CDR3 DNA follows: TGTGCCAGCAGCTGGGCCAGGGTTAGCTCCTACAATGAGCAGTTCTTC.

In DNA, the CDR3 is TGTGCCAGCAGCGCGGGACTCCCTACCCGTTACGAGCAGTACTTC. Its translation is CASSAGLPTRYEQYF. J is TRBJ2-5 and V is TRBV7-2, with D tentatively TRBD2 (6 bases). The J call may be in error: the DNA end matches TRBJ2-7 better. Germline CDR1 and CDR2: SGHTA and FQGNSA. The CDR3 has 15 residues.

This clonotype turned up a few times. J is TRBJ1-1 and V is TRBV24-1, with 8 bases matching TRBD1. The V gene's germline CDR1 is KGHDR and CDR2 SFDVKD. V shed 4 bases and J 11 bases; nucleotides not matched to a gene: 8. The CDR3 contains 13 residues. The CDR3 DNA follows: TGTGCCACCAGTGACCAGGGGGCGCGACATGCTTTCTTT. This encodes CATSDQGARHAFF.

This clonotype has only a few counts. The chain is built from TRBV12-3 or TRBV12-4 and TRBJ2-2; the D gene is possibly TRBD2 (6 bases). The CDR3 runs to 16 residues. The V end was cut by 4 bases, the J end by 6 bases, with 18 bases between. CDR3 nucleotides: TGTGCCAGCAGTTCCTCATCTAGCGATTGGTCCGGGGAGCTGTTTTTT. This codes for CASSSSSSDWSGELFF.

The chain carries TRBV6-5 and TRBJ2-1; D not resolved. The ends were cut back, 0 bases at V and 6 bases at J, with 9 bases in the middle. The CDR3 extends over 14 amino acids. CDR1 is MNHEY and CDR2 is SVGAGI in the germline V gene. DNA for the CDR3: TGTGCCAGCAGTTACTCGACGGCTCTCAATGAGCAGTTCTTC. Translated, it gives CASSYSTALNEQFF.

The V call is TRBV10-3, the J call TRBJ2-7; TRBD1 matches at 8 bases. The ends lost 2 bases at V and 2 bases at J; junction bases unmatched: 2. CDR1 and CDR2 (germline): ENHRY, SYGVKD. The CDR3 is made up of 14 amino acids. Here the CDR3 reads CAISEGTGTYEQYF. The CDR3 DNA follows: TGTGCCATCAGTGAGGGGACAGGAACCTACGAGCAGTACTTC.

V usage is TRBV20-1 and J usage is TRBJ1-6, with a weak D call TRBD1 (6 bases). The germline V gene has CDR1 DFQATT and CDR2 SNEGSKA (reference sequence). V was clipped by 2 bases and J by 6 bases, with 14 bases between them. There are 15 residues in the CDR3. CDR3 residues: CSARSTGVSNSPLHF. The CDR3 DNA is TGCAGTGCTAGATCGACAGGAGTATCTAATTCACCCCTCCACTTT.

This clonotype was picked up one time. At one end, the junction sequence differs from germline, possibly due to a read error. The chain is built from TRBV30 and TRBJ2-7, with D perhaps TRBD1 or TRBD2 (6 bases each). This CDR3 has 13 residues. Germline values: CDR1 GTSNPN, CDR2 SVGIG (reference sequence). This chain's CDR3 is CARSPGGYYEQYF. The CDR3 bases are TGTGCCCGGAGTCCCGGGGGCTACTACGAGCAGTACTTC.

V is TRBV20-1 and J is TRBJ2-5, with D possibly being TRBD2 (6 bases). CDR3 length: 14 amino acids. The germline gives CDR1 DFQATT, CDR2 SNEGSKA (reference sequence). Trimming shortened V by 1 base and J by 11 bases, and 20 bases separated the two germline ends. The DNA of the CDR3 is TGCAGTGCTAGAGGGCGGGCGGGATCTAATGAGCAGTACTTC. It encodes CSARGRAGSNEQYF.

This rearrangement joins TRBV4-3 to TRBJ2-7, with a weak D call TRBD2 (5 bases). Germline V gene data show CDR1 as LGHNA and CDR2 as YSLEER. The CDR3 is made up of 15 amino acids. The V and J ends lost 1 base and 7 bases respectively, with 17 bases between them. The CDR3 sequence: CASSQGQAEINEQYF. CDR3 sequence (DNA): TGCGCCAGCAGCCAAGGCCAAGCGGAAATCAATGAGCAGTACTTC.

The chain employs TRBV27 and TRBJ1-5; 9 bases fit TRBD1. This CDR3 region has 18 residues. V shed 7 bases, J shed 2 bases, and the junction held 15 bases outside the gene matches. CDR1 is MNHEY, CDR2 SMNVEV, per germline (reference sequence). The CDR3 DNA follows: TGTGCCAGCAAGAAACGGACAGGGGTCAATTGGGGCAATCAGCCCCAGCATTTT. The encoded protein is CASKKRTGVNWGNQPQHF.

This clonotype was detected once. The genes are TRBV20-1 and TRBJ2-7, with TRBD2 matching 8 bases. Germline V gene data show CDR1 as DFQATT and CDR2 as SNEGSKA (reference sequence). This CDR3 region has 15 residues. J lost 1 base, V lost 2 bases, and 7 bases had no gene match. The chain's CDR3 is CSARSPGTSSYEQYF. CDR3 DNA: TGCAGTGCTAGATCTCCCGGGACTAGTTCCTACGAGCAGTACTTC.